These T cell receptor beta chains were read from a single sample in a study of blood T cell repertoires in COVID-19. The data were produced by immunoSEQ multiplex PCR, yet TCRdb's version contains in-frame clones alone and is incomplete. The sample lists 70,000 to 100,000 clones, around 67% occurring once. The sequenced sample consisted of peripheral blood. The receptor set was obtained from a woman in her sixties or seventies in a cohort sampled during active or convalescent COVID-19. Each CDR3 is given without its conserved first and last residue. Each record gives: clone size, V gene, CDR3 protein. Some rows mark clone size as missing; the rest say once, few, many or name a class of expanded clone.

NA,TRBV6-5,ASSKWTGTNYGYT
NA,TRBV5-5,ASSFPQGSYYEQY
few,TRBV2,ASKSGTANTGELF
NA,TRBV6-2/TRBV6-3,ASSYQRTEAF
many,TRBV6-1,ASSDGGFQYGYT
NA,TRBV5-5,ASSLSPPRANYTGELF
NA,TRBV29-1,SVGSGTYNEQF
NA,TRBV19,ASPPGGRDWVYSPLH
NA,TRBV28,ASSFRTGGHFYGYT
NA,TRBV18,ASSPPGGETNEKLF
NA,TRBV5-1,ASSLAGLAGGNEQF
NA,TRBV6-1,ASSEVAGGQGEQF
NA,TRBV6-5,ASSYSSGLYNSPLH
NA,TRBV24-1,ATSVQTRGPDTQY
NA,TRBV5-6,ASSLTGLHGYT
NA,TRBV5-1,ASSLPAYEQY
few,TRBV7-9,ASSLVISDEQY
NA,TRBV2,ASSDTGTVGHPDTQY
NA,TRBV29-1,SVDSTGSGNTIY
NA,TRBV5-5,ASSFVQTDYGYT
many,TRBV6-5,ASRGAGWYEQY
few,TRBV19,ASSRQGGLNTEAF
few,TRBV6-2/TRBV6-3,ASSRTEELF
NA,TRBV12-3/TRBV12-4,ASSLSGNTQY
NA,TRBV10-2,ASSSGAITDTQY
NA,TRBV27,ASSFSPRQATEAF
NA,TRBV5-1,ASSLTSRNSPLH
NA,TRBV25-1,ASQMPGTSYNEQF
NA,TRBV7-3,ASSPGSSGGAIDTQY
few,TRBV5-4,ASSLAGASSYEQY
NA,TRBV7-3,ASSFTEDTEAF
NA,TRBV7-2,ASSLVLDRGGEQY
NA,TRBV19,ASSVTGTGGRTEAF
NA,TRBV5-6,ASSFGTGLGPGELF
few,TRBV7-2,ASSPYREETQY
NA,TRBV28,ASSLSGTVLYEQY
NA,TRBV10-3,AIRPDRGYTEAF